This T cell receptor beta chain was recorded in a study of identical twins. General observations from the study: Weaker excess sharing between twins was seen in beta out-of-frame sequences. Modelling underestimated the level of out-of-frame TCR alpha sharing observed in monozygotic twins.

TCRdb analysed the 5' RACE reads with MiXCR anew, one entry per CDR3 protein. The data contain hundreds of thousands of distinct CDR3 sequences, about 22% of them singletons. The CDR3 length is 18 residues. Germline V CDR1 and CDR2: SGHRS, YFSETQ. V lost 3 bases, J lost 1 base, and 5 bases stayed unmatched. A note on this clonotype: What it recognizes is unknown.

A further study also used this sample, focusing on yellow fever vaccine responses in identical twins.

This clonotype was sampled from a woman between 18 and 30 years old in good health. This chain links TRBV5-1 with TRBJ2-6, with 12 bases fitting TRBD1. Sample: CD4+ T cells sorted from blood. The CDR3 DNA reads TGCGCCAGCAGCTGGGAGGGACAGGGGGCGTCTGGGGCCAACGTCCTGACTTTC. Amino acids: CASSWEGQGASGANVLTF. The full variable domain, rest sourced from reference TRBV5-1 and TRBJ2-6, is KAGVTQTPRYLIKTRGQQVTLSCSPISGHRSVSWYQQTPGQGLQFLFEYFSETQRNKGNFPGRFSGRQFSNSRSEMNVSTLELGDSALYLCASSWEGQGASGANVLTFGAGSRLTVL.